The present TCR beta chain was sequenced within a study of T cells in localized non-small cell lung cancer. Study-wide points: Sequencing covered just one tumor region, so heterogeneity cannot be ruled out. When the top 100 tumor clones were examined, a median about 60 of them also appeared in the adjacent lung, which was paired and uninvolved. Elevated blood T cell density was associated with longer overall survival. Measurement of T cell clonality placed uninvolved adjacent lung highest, above the level in tumor.

Only in-frame clones appear in the TCRdb table, and some are missing; sequencing was by immunoSEQ multiplex PCR. The data show more than 40,000 clones, roughly nine tenths seen once. Note on this clone: Its specificity is unknown.

The CDR3 length is 15 residues. The J segment lost 5 bases and the V segment lost 5 bases, leaving 9 bases of the junction unmatched. Germline CDR1 is MNHEY and CDR2 is SMNVEV (reference sequence). Material: PBMCs, obtained before any cancer treatment. This clonotype originated in a man aged 35 to 69 with stage II lung adenocarcinoma. The chain recombines TRBV27 with TRBJ1-1; 9 bases match TRBD1. CDR3 nucleotides: TGTGCCAGCAGTCTAGGACAGGGGTTTAGGACTGAAGCTTTCTTT. Protein: CASSLGQGFRTEAFF.